This TCR beta chain originates from a study of shared clonotypes between healthy human individuals. In its sample, this clone was seen many times. Germline CDR1 is MNHNS and CDR2 is SASEGT. Trimming shortened V by 7 bases and J by 7 bases, and 16 bases separated the two germline ends. The CDR3 extends over 13 amino acids. Clones were sequenced by immunoSEQ multiplex PCR, and TCRdb holds only the in-frame ones, with some missing. The sample lists about 520,000 clones; over 70% were seen once. The chain uses TRBV6-1 and TRBJ1-2; no definite D call. The specimen sequenced was PBMCs. The receptor was derived from a woman in her 40s in good health. Some clones in this sample may be carry-over from other donors' samples. CDR3 loop: CASTPGRSGGYTF. CDR3 DNA: TGTGCCAGCACCCCGGGCCGAAGCGGTGGCTACACCTTC.